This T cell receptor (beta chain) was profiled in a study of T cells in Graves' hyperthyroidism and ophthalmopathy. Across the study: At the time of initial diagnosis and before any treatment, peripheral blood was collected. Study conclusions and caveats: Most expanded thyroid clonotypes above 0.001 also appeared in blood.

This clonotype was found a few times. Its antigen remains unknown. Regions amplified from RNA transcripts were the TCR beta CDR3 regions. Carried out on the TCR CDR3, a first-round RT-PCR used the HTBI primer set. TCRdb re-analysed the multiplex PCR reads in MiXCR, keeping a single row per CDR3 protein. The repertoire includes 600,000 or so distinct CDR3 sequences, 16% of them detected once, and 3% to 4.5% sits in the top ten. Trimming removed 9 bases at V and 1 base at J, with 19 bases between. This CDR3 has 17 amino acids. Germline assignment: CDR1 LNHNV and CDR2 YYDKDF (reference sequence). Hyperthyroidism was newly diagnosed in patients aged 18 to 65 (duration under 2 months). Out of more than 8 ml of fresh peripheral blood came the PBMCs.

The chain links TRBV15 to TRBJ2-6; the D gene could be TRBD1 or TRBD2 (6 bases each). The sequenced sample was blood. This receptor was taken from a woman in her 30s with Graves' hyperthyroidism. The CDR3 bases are TGTGCCACAGAGGGGGGTCCTATTCGGTCTGGGGCCAACGTCCTGACTTTC. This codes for CATEGGPIRSGANVLTF.